This passage covers 27 T cell receptor beta chains from one sample sequenced in a study of cytomegalovirus exposure and HLA in healthy donors. Vbeta (60) and Jbeta (13) primers were used in the PCR. The repertoire was sequenced with immunoSEQ multiplex PCR; TCRdb's copy has only in-frame clones and lacks some. The table shows 85,000 to 100,000 clones, with 64% occurring only once. Specimen: PBMCs. The receptors here all came from a man aged 60 to 69 in good health and CMV-seronegative.

This sequence joins TRBV9 and TRBJ2-5; possibly TRBD1 for D (6 bases). The germline V gene encodes CDR1 SGDLS and CDR2 YYNGEE. The CDR3 has 15 amino acids. Trimming left V 1 base short and J 6 bases short, with 16 bases between. The CDR3 nucleotides are TGTGCCAGCAGCGTATCTTGGGACATCGGGAAGACCCAGTACTTC. Protein: CASSVSWDIGKTQYF.

The J gene is TRBJ1-6, the V gene TRBV10-3, with D uncertain. The CDR3 runs to 15 residues. V gave up 0 bases and J gave up 4 bases, with 7 bases separating them. Germline V gene lookup returns CDR1 ENHRY and CDR2 SYGVKD. The CDR3, as DNA: TGTGCCATCAGTGAGTCGGAGGCATATAATTCACCCCTCCACTTT. Translated, it gives CAISESEAYNSPLHF.

This chain links TRBV2 with TRBJ2-3; 7 bases fit TRBD2. The CDR3 runs 15 residues. Germline V CDR1 and CDR2: SNHLY, FYNNEI. With 7 bases clipped from V and 6 bases from J, the junction kept 13 bases outside the gene matches. CDR3 coding DNA: TGTGCCAGCACCCGTACCCCGACTAGCCAGGATACGCAGTATTTT. Translating gives CASTRTPTSQDTQYF. Full variable domain (outside the CDR3, taken from reference TRBV2 and TRBJ2-3): EPEVTQTPSHQVTQMGQEVILRCVPISNHLYFYWYRQILGQKVEFLVSFYNNEISEKSEIFDDQFSVERPDGSNFTLKIRSTKLEDSAMYFCASTRTPTSQDTQYFGPGTRLTVL.

This chain connects TRBV6-5 to TRBJ1-5, with 7 bases fitting TRBD1. Germline V gene data show CDR1 as MNHEY and CDR2 as SVGAGI. Trimming cost V 6 bases and J 7 bases; bases outside gene matches: 6. CDR3 size: 13 residues. The CDR3 loop reads CASSLTGWQPQHF. The CDR3 DNA reads as TGTGCCAGCAGCCTGACAGGGTGGCAGCCCCAGCATTTT.

V and J are TRBV7-9 and TRBJ2-5; D is ambiguous. The assigned J gene may be wrong: the sequence end matches TRBJ2-7 better. Per the germline V gene, CDR1 is SEHNR and CDR2 is FQNEAQ (reference sequence). The CDR3 is 12 amino acids. This chain's CDR3 is CASSPSGGEQYF. The DNA for the CDR3 is TGTGCCAGCAGCCCCTCAGGTGGCGAGCAGTACTTC.

The chain has TRBV5-1 and TRBJ1-6, with a tentative D call TRBD1 (5 bases). Per the germline V gene, CDR1 is SGHRS and CDR2 is YFSETQ. The CDR3 loop spans 15 amino acids. The V end was cut by 0 bases, the J end by 9 bases, with 13 bases between. In nucleotides, the CDR3 is TGCGCCAGCAGCTTGGCACAGGAAGGTAGTTCACCCCTCCACTTT. This translates into CASSLAQEGSSPLHF.

This chain uses TRBV28 with TRBJ1-2; 10 bases align to TRBD1. Germline CDR1 MDHEN, CDR2 SYDVKM. V trimming: 3 bases; J trimming: 5 bases; junction bases outside the gene matches: 9. This CDR3 has 16 amino acids. The chain's CDR3 is CASSFHRQGAKYGYTF. The CDR3 region has the DNA TGTGCCAGCAGTTTCCATAGACAGGGGGCGAAGTATGGCTACACCTTC.

In its sample, this clone was seen a few times. J is TRBJ1-4 and V is TRBV6-1; weak D call: TRBD1 (6 bases). The germline CDR1 and CDR2 sequences are MNHNS and SASEGT. V was shortened by 6 bases and J by 14 bases, with 16 bases between the two germline ends. The CDR3 runs to 12 residues. In DNA form, the CDR3 reads TGTGCCAGCAGCCCGGACAGAATAACCCTGTTTTTT. Amino acid sequence: CASSPDRITLFF.

Worth noting for this clone: The junction shows a germline mismatch at one end, possibly a read error. The genes are TRBV19 and TRBJ1-5; tentative D call: TRBD1 (5 bases). CDR3 length equals 15 residues. In germline, CDR1 is LNHDA, CDR2 SQIVND (reference sequence). The CDR3 sequence is CTSSIGAVRGQPQHF. DNA for the CDR3: TGTACCAGTAGTATTGGGGCGGTAAGAGGTCAGCCCCAGCATTTT. The full variable domain, in which reference TRBV19 and TRBJ1-5 provide the parts outside the CDR3, is DGGITQSPKYLFRKEGQNVTLSCEQNLNHDAMYWYRQDPGQGLRLIYYSQIVNDFQKGDIAEGYSVSREKKESFPLTVTSAQKNPTAFYLCTSSIGAVRGQPQHFGDGTRLSIL.

The CDR3 nucleotides read TGTGCCAGCAGTTTATTGAGGGAGACCCAGTACTTC. Its protein is CASSLLRETQYF. This chain uses TRBV28 with TRBJ2-5; D is unclear. Germline CDR1 is MDHEN and CDR2 is SYDVKM. The V gene lost 1 base and the J gene lost 5 bases, with 5 bases spanning the gap. This CDR3 contains 12 residues. The entire variable domain, with the rest obtained from reference TRBV28 and TRBJ2-5, is as follows: DVKVTQSSRYLVKRTGEKVFLECVQDMDHENMFWYRQDPGLGLRLIYFSYDVKMKEKGDIPEGYSVSREKKERFSLILESASTNQTSMYLCASSLLRETQYFGPGTRLLVL.

The CDR3 is CASSDSEVGHEQFF. CDR3 nucleotides: TGTGCCAGCAGTGATTCAGAAGTGGGCCATGAGCAGTTCTTC. The rearrangement joins TRBV6-4 to TRBJ2-1; unclear D gene. V dropped 3 bases and J dropped 8 bases, with 14 bases sitting between them. Germline CDR1 reads MRHNA; CDR2 reads SNTAGT. The CDR3 spans 14 residues.

J is TRBJ2-7 and V is TRBV15; 12 bases are a match to TRBD2. Germline CDR1 is LNHNV and CDR2 is YYDKDF (reference sequence). CDR3 length equals 17 residues. Germline trimming cut 0 bases from V and 3 bases from J; bases unmatched to any gene: 6. CDR3 region: CATSRDKASGRVYEQYF. The DNA for the CDR3 is TGTGCCACCAGCAGAGATAAGGCTAGCGGGAGGGTCTACGAGCAGTACTTC.

This chain links TRBV9 with TRBJ2-2; D is perhaps TRBD1 (8 bases). V shed 4 bases and J shed 6 bases, with 16 bases lying between them. This CDR3 has 15 amino acids. The germline CDR1 and CDR2 sequences are SGDLS and YYNGEE. The CDR3: CASSITGGGPGELFF. The CDR3 DNA sequence: TGTGCCAGCAGCATCACAGGGGGGGGTCCCGGGGAGCTGTTTTTT. The full variable domain, rest sourced from reference TRBV9 and TRBJ2-2, is DSGVTQTPKHLITATGQRVTLRCSPRSGDLSVYWYQQSLDQGLQFLIQYYNGEERAKGNILERFSAQQFPDLHSELNLSSLELGDSALYFCASSITGGGPGELFFGEGSRLTVL.

This chain uses TRBV5-4 with TRBJ1-2; possibly TRBD1 for D (6 bases). V dropped 4 bases and J dropped 0 bases, with 13 bases sitting between them. The CDR3 runs to 15 residues. The germline CDR1 and CDR2 sequences are SGHNT and YYREEE (reference sequence). The CDR3 loop is CASSPGDTSNYGYTF. DNA for the CDR3: TGTGCCAGCAGCCCAGGGGACACCTCTAACTATGGCTACACCTTC.

The chain is built from TRBV7-5 and TRBJ2-1; the DNA was not used to check the table's D call, TRBD2. TRBV7-5 corresponds to a pseudogene. The CDR3 is made up of 17 amino acids. The CDR3 region is CVRSLVNPGSKRGEQFF. Here the CDR3 DNA reads TGTGTCAGAAGCTTAGTAAACCCCGGGAGTAAGAGGGGTGAGCAGTTCTTC.

This chain connects TRBV2 to TRBJ2-7; the match to TRBD1 covers 10 bases. Germline-derived CDR1 and CDR2 are SNHLY and FYNNEI. Trimming removed 6 bases from V and 7 bases from J; junction bases left unmatched: 9. The CDR3 extends over 14 amino acids. The CDR3 DNA reads as TGTGCCAGCAGACCGGGGACAGGGGTGGGGGAGCAGTACTTC. Protein sequence: CASRPGTGVGEQYF.

This clone turned up a few times. This chain joins TRBV2 and TRBJ2-5, with D possibly TRBD2 on 6 matching bases. Germline CDR1 is SNHLY and CDR2 is FYNNEI. V was clipped by 4 bases and J by 5 bases, with 11 bases between them. The CDR3 consists of 13 residues. CDR3 coding DNA: TGTGCCAGCAGTGGGGACTCGGGGGAGACCCAGTACTTC. It encodes CASSGDSGETQYF.

This rearrangement joins TRBV11-2 to TRBJ2-7; 7 nucleotides line up with TRBD2. The CDR3 contains 14 residues. V gave up 7 bases and J gave up 0 bases; unmatched junction bases: 6. CDR1 and CDR2 (germline): SGHAT, FQNNGV. This chain's CDR3 is CASTNAGDSYEQYF. The CDR3 coding sequence is TGTGCCAGCACTAACGCGGGGGACTCCTACGAGCAGTACTTC.

The rearrangement joins TRBV4-1 to TRBJ2-3; 9 positions match TRBD2. After removal of 1 base from V and 4 bases from J, the junction contained 15 bases not matched to a gene. Germline V gene lookup returns CDR1 MGHRA and CDR2 YSYEKL. The CDR3 runs 19 residues. The CDR3 region is CASSQVYTRRGRAADTQYF. CDR3 coding DNA: TGCGCCAGCAGCCAAGTGTATACCCGACGCGGGAGGGCCGCAGATACGCAGTATTTT.

In its sample, this clone was seen a few times. V usage is TRBV2 and J usage is TRBJ2-1, with 9 bases aligning to TRBD2. With 9 bases clipped from V and 5 bases from J, the junction kept 11 bases outside the gene matches. The CDR3 contains 15 residues. Germline CDR1 and CDR2: SNHLY and FYNNEI. The DNA for the CDR3 is TGTGCCAGTAGCCTGGGCCTAGCGGGAAACAATGAGCAGTTCTTC. Its translation is CASSLGLAGNNEQFF. The full variable domain, in which reference TRBV2 and TRBJ2-1 provide the parts outside the CDR3, is EPEVTQTPSHQVTQMGQEVILRCVPISNHLYFYWYRQILGQKVEFLVSFYNNEISEKSEIFDDQFSVERPDGSNFTLKIRSTKLEDSAMYFCASSLGLAGNNEQFFGPGTRLTVL.

The chain carries TRBV5-6 and TRBJ2-5; D gene unclear. Deletions cut 4 bases from V and 6 bases from J, with 10 bases between. CDR3 size: 12 residues. Germline V gives CDR1 SGHDT, CDR2 YYEEEE. The CDR3 loop is CASSEAAQTQYF. The CDR3 DNA follows: TGTGCCAGCAGCGAGGCCGCGCAGACCCAGTACTTC.

The J gene is TRBJ1-2, the V gene TRBV7-8, with D possibly TRBD1 on 6 matching bases. V lost 5 bases and J 5 bases, leaving 12 bases between the germline ends. This CDR3 region has 13 residues. Germline CDR1 SGHVS, CDR2 FQNEAQ. CDR3 residues: CASSPDRIYGYTF. The CDR3, as DNA: TGTGCCAGCAGCCCGGACAGAATATATGGCTACACCTTC. The full variable domain, with the rest looked up from reference TRBV7-8 and TRBJ1-2, is GAGVSQSPRYKVAKRGQDVALRCDPISGHVSLFWYQQALGQGPEFLTYFQNEAQLDKSGLPSDRFFAERPEGSVSTLKIQRTQQEDSAVYLCASSPDRIYGYTFGSGTRLTVV.

As to this clone: The conserved phenylalanine or tryptophan normally closing the CDR3 is absent here, so this likely arose from a read error. The chain combines TRBV10-1 with TRBJ2-3, with TRBD1 as a possible D gene (5 bases). This CDR3 region has 16 residues. Germline V CDR1 and CDR2: WNHNN, SYGVQD (reference sequence). The V end was cut by 0 bases, the J end by 1 base, with 11 bases between. DNA for the CDR3: TGCGCCAGCAGTGAGTCGCGGTCAGGGCGCACAGATACGCAGTATCTT. The encoded protein is CASSESRSGRTDTQYL.

V is TRBV2 and J is TRBJ1-5; D not certain. Per the germline V gene, CDR1 is SNHLY and CDR2 is FYNNEI. Trimming took 6 bases from V and 6 from J, leaving 12 bases between them. This CDR3 is 13 amino acids long. CDR3 coding DNA: TGTGCCAGCAGATATTATGAGGGTCAGCCCCAGCATTTT. Translating it yields CASRYYEGQPQHF. Combining the CDR3 with reference TRBV2 and TRBJ1-5 gives the whole variable domain EPEVTQTPSHQVTQMGQEVILRCVPISNHLYFYWYRQILGQKVEFLVSFYNNEISEKSEIFDDQFSVERPDGSNFTLKIRSTKLEDSAMYFCASRYYEGQPQHFGDGTRLSIL.

This clone was picked up a small number of times. The rearrangement uses TRBV9 and TRBJ1-2; a possible D gene is TRBD1 (5 bases). The CDR3 length is 14 residues. V was clipped by 0 bases and J by 2 bases, with 8 bases between them. Germline CDR1 and CDR2: SGDLS and YYNGEE. CDR3 sequence reads: CASSVGGGNYGYTF. CDR3 DNA sequence: TGTGCCAGCAGCGTAGGGGGGGGAAACTATGGCTACACCTTC.

This clone was detected a few times. V gene TRBV15 combines with J gene TRBJ2-1; D might be TRBD2 (5 bases). The CDR3 covers 17 residues. Per the germline V gene, CDR1 is LNHNV and CDR2 is YYDKDF (reference sequence). V lost 4 bases, J lost 0 bases, and 16 bases lay in between. In nucleotides, the CDR3 is TGTGCCACCAGCACGGGAAATACAGTAAGCTCCTACAATGAGCAGTTCTTC. This encodes CATSTGNTVSSYNEQFF.

This chain uses TRBV5-6 with TRBJ2-1; D may be TRBD1 (5 bases). V was pared by 4 bases and J by 7 bases, with 15 bases between. Germline CDR1 reads SGHDT; CDR2 reads YYEEEE. The length of the CDR3 is 14 residues. The CDR3 is CASSRMDIRNEQFF. CDR3 in DNA: TGTGCCAGCAGCCGGATGGACATCAGAAATGAGCAGTTCTTC.